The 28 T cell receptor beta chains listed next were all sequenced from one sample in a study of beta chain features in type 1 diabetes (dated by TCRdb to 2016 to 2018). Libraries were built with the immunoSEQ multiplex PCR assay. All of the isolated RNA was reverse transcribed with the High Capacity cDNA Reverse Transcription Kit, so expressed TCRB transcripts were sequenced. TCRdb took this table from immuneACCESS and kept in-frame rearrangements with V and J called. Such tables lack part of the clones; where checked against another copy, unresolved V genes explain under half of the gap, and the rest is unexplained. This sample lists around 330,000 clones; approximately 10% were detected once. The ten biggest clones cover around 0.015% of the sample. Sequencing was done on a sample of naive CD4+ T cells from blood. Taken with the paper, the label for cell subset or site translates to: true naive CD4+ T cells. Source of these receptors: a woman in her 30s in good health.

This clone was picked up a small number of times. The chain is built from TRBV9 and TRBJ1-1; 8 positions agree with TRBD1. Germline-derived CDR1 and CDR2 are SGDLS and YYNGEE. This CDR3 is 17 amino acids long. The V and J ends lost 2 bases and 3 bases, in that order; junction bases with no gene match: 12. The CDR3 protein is CASSVRDRGPPDTEAFF. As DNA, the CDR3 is TGTGCCAGCAGCGTCCGAGACAGGGGCCCTCCGGACACTGAAGCTTTCTTT.

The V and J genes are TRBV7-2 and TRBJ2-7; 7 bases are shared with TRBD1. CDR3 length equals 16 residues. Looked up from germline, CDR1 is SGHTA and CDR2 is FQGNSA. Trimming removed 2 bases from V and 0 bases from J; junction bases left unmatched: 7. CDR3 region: CASSLRHGTDSYEQYF. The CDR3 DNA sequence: TGTGCCAGCAGCTTAAGGCACGGGACAGACTCCTACGAGCAGTACTTC.

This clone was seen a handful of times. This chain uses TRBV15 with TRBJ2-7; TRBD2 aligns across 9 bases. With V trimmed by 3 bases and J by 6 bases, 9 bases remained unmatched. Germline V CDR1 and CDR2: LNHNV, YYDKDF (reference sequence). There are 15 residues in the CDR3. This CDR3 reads CATSSDGTSIAEQYF. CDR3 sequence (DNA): TGTGCCACCAGCAGTGACGGGACTAGCATCGCCGAGCAGTACTTC.

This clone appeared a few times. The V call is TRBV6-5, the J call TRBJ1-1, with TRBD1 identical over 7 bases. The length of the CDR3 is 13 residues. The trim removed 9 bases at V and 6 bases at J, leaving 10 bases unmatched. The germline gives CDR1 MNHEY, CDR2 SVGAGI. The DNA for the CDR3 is TGTGCCAGTCAGACAGGGCCAAAACCTGAAGCTTTCTTT. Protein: CASQTGPKPEAFF.

CDR3 in amino acids: CASSDSSPYNEQFF. CDR3 DNA sequence: TGTGCCAGCAGCGATAGCAGTCCATACAATGAGCAGTTCTTC. The chain uses TRBV9 and TRBJ2-1; D is undetermined. The CDR3 consists of 14 residues. Trimming pared 3 bases from V and 4 bases from J, leaving 11 bases between. The V gene's germline CDR1 is SGDLS and CDR2 YYNGEE.

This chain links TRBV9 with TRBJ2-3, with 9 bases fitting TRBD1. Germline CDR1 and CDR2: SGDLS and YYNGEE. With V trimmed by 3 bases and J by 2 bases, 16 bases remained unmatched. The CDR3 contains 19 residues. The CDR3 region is CASSGRQDRGGPFTDTQYF. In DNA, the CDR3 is TGTGCCAGCAGCGGACGACAGGACAGGGGCGGACCTTTCACAGATACGCAGTATTTT. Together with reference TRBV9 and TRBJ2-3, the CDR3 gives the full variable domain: DSGVTQTPKHLITATGQRVTLRCSPRSGDLSVYWYQQSLDQGLQFLIQYYNGEERAKGNILERFSAQQFPDLHSELNLSSLELGDSALYFCASSGRQDRGGPFTDTQYFGPGTRLTVL.

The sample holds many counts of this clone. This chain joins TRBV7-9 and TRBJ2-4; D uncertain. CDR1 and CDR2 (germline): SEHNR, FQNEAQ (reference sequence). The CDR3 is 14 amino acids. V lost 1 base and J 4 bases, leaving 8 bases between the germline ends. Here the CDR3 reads CASSLDLSKNIQYF. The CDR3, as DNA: TGTGCCAGCAGCTTAGATCTATCGAAAAACATTCAGTACTTC. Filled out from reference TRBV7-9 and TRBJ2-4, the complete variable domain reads DTGVSQNPRHKITKRGQNVTFRCDPISEHNRLYWYRQTLGQGPEFLTYFQNEAQLEKSRLLSDRFSAERPKGSFSTLEIQRTEQGDSAMYLCASSLDLSKNIQYFGAGTRLSVL.

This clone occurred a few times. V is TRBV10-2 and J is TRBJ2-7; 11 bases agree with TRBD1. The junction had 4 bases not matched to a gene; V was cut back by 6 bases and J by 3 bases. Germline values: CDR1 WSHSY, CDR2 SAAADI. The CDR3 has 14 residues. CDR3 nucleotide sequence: TGCGCCAGCAGCCCGGGACAGGGGGTCTACGAGCAGTACTTC. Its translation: CASSPGQGVYEQYF.

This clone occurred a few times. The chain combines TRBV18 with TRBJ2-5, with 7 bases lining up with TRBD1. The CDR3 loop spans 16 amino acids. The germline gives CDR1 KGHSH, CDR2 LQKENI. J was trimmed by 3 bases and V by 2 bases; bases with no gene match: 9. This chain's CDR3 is CASSPRQGMAKETQYF. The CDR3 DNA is TGTGCCAGCTCACCAAGACAGGGAATGGCGAAAGAGACCCAGTACTTC.

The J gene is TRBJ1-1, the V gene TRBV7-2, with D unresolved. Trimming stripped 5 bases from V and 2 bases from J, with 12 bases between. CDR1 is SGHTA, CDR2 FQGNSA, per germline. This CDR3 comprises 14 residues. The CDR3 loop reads CASSPSGVNTEAFF. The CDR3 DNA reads TGTGCCAGCAGCCCGTCGGGTGTTAACACTGAAGCTTTCTTT.

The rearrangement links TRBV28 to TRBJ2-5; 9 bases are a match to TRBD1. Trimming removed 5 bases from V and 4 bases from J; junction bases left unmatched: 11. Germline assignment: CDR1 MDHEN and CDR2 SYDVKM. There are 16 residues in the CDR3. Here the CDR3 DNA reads TGTGCCAGCAGTCGACCCGGGACAGGGATTGTAGAGACCCAGTACTTC. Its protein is CASSRPGTGIVETQYF.

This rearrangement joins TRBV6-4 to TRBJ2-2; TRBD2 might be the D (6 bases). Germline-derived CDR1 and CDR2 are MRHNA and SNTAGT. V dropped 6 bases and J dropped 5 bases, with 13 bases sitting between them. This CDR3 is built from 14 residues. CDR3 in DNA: TGTGCCAGCAGGCCGCTAGCGAGTACCGGGGAGCTGTTTTTT. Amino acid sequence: CASRPLASTGELFF.

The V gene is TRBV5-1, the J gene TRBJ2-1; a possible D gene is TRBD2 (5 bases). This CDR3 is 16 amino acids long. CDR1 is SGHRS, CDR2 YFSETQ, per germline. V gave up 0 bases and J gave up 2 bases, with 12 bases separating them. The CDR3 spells CASSLASAGTYNEQFF. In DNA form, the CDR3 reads TGCGCCAGCAGCTTGGCCTCTGCGGGTACCTACAATGAGCAGTTCTTC.

CDR3 in amino acids: CASRAGGGPDTQYF. As DNA, the CDR3 is TGTGCCAGCAGGGCCGGCGGGGGGCCAGATACGCAGTATTTT. The chain recombines TRBV6-1 with TRBJ2-3, with 8 nucleotides matching TRBD2. From germline, CDR1 is MNHNS and CDR2 SASEGT. CDR3 length equals 14 residues. The V segment lost 6 bases and the J segment 4 bases; nucleotides outside the gene matches: 6.

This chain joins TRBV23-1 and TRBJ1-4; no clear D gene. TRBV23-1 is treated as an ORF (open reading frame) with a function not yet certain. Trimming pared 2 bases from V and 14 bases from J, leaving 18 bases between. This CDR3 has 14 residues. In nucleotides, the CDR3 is TGCGCCAGCAGTCAACAGGTTACCTGTGCCCGGCTGTTTTTT. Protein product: CASSQQVTCARLFF.

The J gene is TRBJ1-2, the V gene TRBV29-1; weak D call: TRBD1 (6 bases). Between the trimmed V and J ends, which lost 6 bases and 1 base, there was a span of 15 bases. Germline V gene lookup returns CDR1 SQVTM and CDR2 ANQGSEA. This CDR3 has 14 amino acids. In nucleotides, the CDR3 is TGCAGCGTCGGAGAAGGGGGGGGTAACTATGGCTACACCTTC. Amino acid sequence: CSVGEGGGNYGYTF.

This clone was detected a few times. CDR3 protein: CASSLRGSAGELFF. CDR3 sequence (DNA): TGTGCCAGCAGCTTAAGAGGGAGTGCCGGGGAGCTGTTTTTT. This chain joins TRBV11-1 and TRBJ2-2, with D perhaps TRBD2 (5 bases). There are 14 residues in the CDR3. Trimming cost V 2 bases and J 6 bases, with 10 bases left between them. Germline lookup yields CDR1 SGHAT and CDR2 FQDESV (reference sequence).

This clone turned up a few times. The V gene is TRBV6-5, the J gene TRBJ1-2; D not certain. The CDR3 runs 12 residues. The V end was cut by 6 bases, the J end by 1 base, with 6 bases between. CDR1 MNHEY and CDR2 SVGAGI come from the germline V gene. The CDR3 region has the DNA TGTGCCAGCAGACAGATTAACTATGGCTACACCTTC. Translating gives CASRQINYGYTF.

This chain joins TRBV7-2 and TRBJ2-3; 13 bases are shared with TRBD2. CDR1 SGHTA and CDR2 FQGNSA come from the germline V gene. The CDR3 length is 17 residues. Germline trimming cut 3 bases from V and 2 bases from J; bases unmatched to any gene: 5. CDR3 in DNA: TGTGCCAGCAGCTTGGGACTAGCGGGACCTATCACAGATACGCAGTATTTT. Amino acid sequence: CASSLGLAGPITDTQYF.

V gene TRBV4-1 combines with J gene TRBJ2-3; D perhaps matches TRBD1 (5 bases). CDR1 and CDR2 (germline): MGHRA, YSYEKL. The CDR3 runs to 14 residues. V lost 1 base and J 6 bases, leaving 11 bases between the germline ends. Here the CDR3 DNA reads TGCGCCAGCAGCCAAGTGTATCAGGGCGATACGCAGTATTTT. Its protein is CASSQVYQGDTQYF.

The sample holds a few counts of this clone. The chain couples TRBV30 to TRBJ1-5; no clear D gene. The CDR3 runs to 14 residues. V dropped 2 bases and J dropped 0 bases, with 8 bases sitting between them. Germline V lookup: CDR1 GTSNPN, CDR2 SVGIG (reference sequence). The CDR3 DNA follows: TGTGCCTGGAGTCTTCCTTATAGCAATCAGCCCCAGCATTTT. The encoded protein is CAWSLPYSNQPQHF.

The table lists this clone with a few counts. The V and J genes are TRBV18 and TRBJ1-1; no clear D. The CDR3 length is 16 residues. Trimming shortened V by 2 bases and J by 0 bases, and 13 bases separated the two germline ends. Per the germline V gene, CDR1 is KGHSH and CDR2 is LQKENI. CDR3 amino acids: CASSPKVETLNTEAFF. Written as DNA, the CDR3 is TGTGCCAGCTCACCAAAGGTGGAGACCCTGAACACTGAAGCTTTCTTT.

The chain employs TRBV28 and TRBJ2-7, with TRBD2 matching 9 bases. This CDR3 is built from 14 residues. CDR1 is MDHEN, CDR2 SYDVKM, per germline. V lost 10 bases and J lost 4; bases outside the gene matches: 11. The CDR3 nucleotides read TGTGCCACGATGATGGGACTAGCATCTTACGAGCAGTACTTC. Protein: CATMMGLASYEQYF.

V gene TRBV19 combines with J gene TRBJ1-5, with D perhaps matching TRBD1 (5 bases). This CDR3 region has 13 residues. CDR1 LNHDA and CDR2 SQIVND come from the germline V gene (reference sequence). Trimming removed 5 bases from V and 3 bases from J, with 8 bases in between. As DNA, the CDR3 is TGTGCCAGTAGTCAGGGTCTCAATCAGCCCCAGCATTTT. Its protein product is CASSQGLNQPQHF.

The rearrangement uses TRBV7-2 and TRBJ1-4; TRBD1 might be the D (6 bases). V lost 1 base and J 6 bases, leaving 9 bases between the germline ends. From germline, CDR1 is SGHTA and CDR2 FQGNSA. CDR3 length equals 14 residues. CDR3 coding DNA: TGTGCCAGCAGCTTAGTGGACAGAGATGAAAAACTGTTTTTT. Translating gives CASSLVDRDEKLFF.

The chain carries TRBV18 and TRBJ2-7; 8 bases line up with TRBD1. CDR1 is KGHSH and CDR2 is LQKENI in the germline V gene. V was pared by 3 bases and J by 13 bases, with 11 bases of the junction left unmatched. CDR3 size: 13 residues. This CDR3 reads CASSPDSRDRSYF. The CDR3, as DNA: TGTGCCAGCTCACCTGATTCCCGGGACAGGAGCTACTTC. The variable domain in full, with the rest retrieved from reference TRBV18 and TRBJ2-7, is NAGVMQNPRHLVRRRGQEARLRCSPMKGHSHVYWYRQLPEEGLKFMVYLQKENIIDESGMPKERFSAEFPKEGPSILRIQQVVRGDSAAYFCASSPDSRDRSYFGPGTRLTVT.

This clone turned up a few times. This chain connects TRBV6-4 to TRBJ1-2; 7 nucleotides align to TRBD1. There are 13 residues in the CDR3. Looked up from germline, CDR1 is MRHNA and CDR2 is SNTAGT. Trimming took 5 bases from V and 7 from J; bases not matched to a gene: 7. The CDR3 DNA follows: TGTGCCAGCAGTCCCACAGGGGAGAGTGGCTACACCTTC. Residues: CASSPTGESGYTF.

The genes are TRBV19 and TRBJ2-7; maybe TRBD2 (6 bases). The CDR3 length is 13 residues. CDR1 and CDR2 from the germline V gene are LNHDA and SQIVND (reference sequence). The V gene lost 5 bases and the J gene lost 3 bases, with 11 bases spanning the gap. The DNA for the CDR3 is TGTGCCAGTAGTGTTACGGGACTCTACGAGCAGTACTTC. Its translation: CASSVTGLYEQYF.